Shown below are 13 T cell receptor beta chains from a single sample sequenced in a study of T cells in Graves' hyperthyroidism and ophthalmopathy. TCR beta CDR3 regions were amplified from RNA transcripts. TCR CDR3 underwent first-round RT-PCR with the HTBI primer set. MiXCR was run by TCRdb on the multiplex PCR reads, yielding one entry per CDR3 protein. The data contain 360,000 or so distinct CDR3 sequences, 12% to 15% of them singletons. Input material: blood. These receptors were collected from a woman aged 55 to 70 with Graves' ophthalmopathy.

The J gene is TRBJ1-5, the V gene TRBV28, with D perhaps TRBD1 (6 bases). The CDR3 contains 15 residues. Trimming took 7 bases from V and 3 from J, leaving 16 bases between them. CDR1 MDHEN and CDR2 SYDVKM come from the germline V gene. CDR3 bases: TGTGCCAGCACTGAAGGGGGGGGGGACAATCAGCCCCAGCATTTT. This sequence encodes CASTEGGGDNQPQHF.

The table lists this clonotype with a few counts. The rearrangement links TRBV6-1 to TRBJ1-1; TRBD1 matches at 9 bases. V trimming: 5 bases; J trimming: 5 bases; junction bases outside the gene matches: 6. The CDR3 extends over 14 amino acids. Germline lookup yields CDR1 MNHNS and CDR2 SASEGT. The CDR3 bases are TGTGCCAGCAGTATCCGGGACAGGGCGACTGAAGCTTTCTTT. Its protein is CASSIRDRATEAFF.

This clonotype showed up many times. The chain has TRBV28 and TRBJ2-3; D gene unclear. The CDR3 has 17 amino acids. V was shortened by 2 bases and J by 4 bases, with 19 bases between the two germline ends. Germline V lookup: CDR1 MDHEN, CDR2 SYDVKM. CDR3 residues: CASSLNKAPAIPDTQYF. In DNA, the CDR3 is TGTGCCAGCAGTTTAAATAAGGCCCCGGCGATTCCAGATACGCAGTATTTT.

The table lists this clonotype with many counts. This chain joins TRBV5-1 and TRBJ1-2, with D possibly being TRBD1 (6 bases). The CDR3 contains 14 residues. Trimming stripped 0 bases from V and 7 bases from J, with 13 bases between. Per the germline V gene, CDR1 is SGHRS and CDR2 is YFSETQ. CDR3 nucleotide sequence: TGCGCCAGCAGCTTGGTGGCGGGGGCGGTTGGCTACACCTTC. Translated, it gives CASSLVAGAVGYTF.

CDR3 amino acids: CASSPSNRDREYEQYF. The CDR3 nucleotides read TGTGCCAGCAGTCCCTCAAACCGGGACAGAGAATACGAGCAGTACTTC. V is TRBV6-1 and J is TRBJ2-7, with TRBD1 matching 7 bases. Looked up from germline, CDR1 is MNHNS and CDR2 is SASEGT. The CDR3 is 16 residues long. The J segment lost 4 bases and the V segment lost 5 bases, leaving 14 bases of the junction unmatched.

The chain recombines TRBV5-1 with TRBJ1-3, with D perhaps matching TRBD1 (5 bases). Looked up from germline, CDR1 is SGHRS and CDR2 is YFSETQ. With 3 bases removed from V and 4 bases from J, the gap between germline ends came to 14 bases. CDR3 length: 15 amino acids. This chain's CDR3 is CASSYDSGRGNTIYF. In nucleotides, the CDR3 is TGCGCCAGCAGCTACGACAGCGGCAGAGGAAACACCATATATTTT.

The V gene is TRBV10-1, the J gene TRBJ1-2; tentatively, D is TRBD1 (6 bases). This CDR3 has 12 amino acids. The germline V and J ends were trimmed by 3 bases and 5 bases, with 7 bases remaining between them. The germline V gene encodes CDR1 WNHNN and CDR2 SYGVQD (reference sequence). The CDR3: CASSDGQYGYTF. Here the CDR3 DNA reads TGCGCCAGCAGTGATGGACAGTATGGCTACACCTTC.

In this sample, this clonotype turned up many times. V and J are TRBV11-2 and TRBJ2-7; D unresolved. The CDR3 contains 14 residues. The germline V gene has CDR1 SGHAT and CDR2 FQNNGV. The germline V and J ends were trimmed by 1 base and 2 bases, with 9 bases remaining between them. In DNA form, the CDR3 reads TGTGCCAGCAGCTTAGTGCAGAGACCCTACGAGCAGTACTTC. Encoded protein: CASSLVQRPYEQYF.

This clonotype was seen a few times. The chain carries TRBV24-1 and TRBJ2-3; the match to TRBD2 covers 14 bases. Germline-derived CDR1 and CDR2 are KGHDR and SFDVKD. The J segment lost 5 bases and the V segment lost 4 bases, leaving 4 bases of the junction unmatched. The CDR3 has 16 amino acids. CDR3 in amino acids: CATSDPGTSGRDTQYF. CDR3 DNA sequence: TGTGCCACCAGTGACCCCGGGACTAGCGGGAGAGATACGCAGTATTTT.

In its sample, this clonotype was seen many times. This sequence joins TRBV29-1 and TRBJ1-1, with 8 positions matching TRBD1. The V segment lost 6 bases and the J segment 6 bases; nucleotides outside the gene matches: 9. The CDR3 length is 13 residues. Germline loops: CDR1 SQVTM, CDR2 ANQGSEA. CDR3 protein: CSVSQGAVAEAFF. CDR3 nucleotides: TGCAGCGTCTCTCAGGGGGCGGTTGCTGAAGCTTTCTTT.

This clonotype was detected ten times or more. The chain has TRBV6-1 and TRBJ2-7; weak D call: TRBD1 (6 bases). The germline gives CDR1 MNHNS, CDR2 SASEGT. V was trimmed by 5 bases and J by 0 bases, leaving 11 bases between them. The CDR3 spans 14 residues. In nucleotides, the CDR3 is TGTGCCAGCAGTTCCGACAGGAACTCCTACGAGCAGTACTTC. It translates to CASSSDRNSYEQYF.

This clonotype has at least ten counts. V usage is TRBV20-1 and J usage is TRBJ2-1; no definite D call. The V end was cut by 1 base, the J end by 1 base, with 8 bases between. Germline V gives CDR1 DFQATT, CDR2 SNEGSKA (reference sequence). The CDR3 sequence is 14 residues long. CDR3 in amino acids: CSARGLRSYNEQFF. The CDR3 DNA reads as TGCAGTGCTAGAGGACTCCGATCCTACAATGAGCAGTTCTTC.

This clonotype was observed many times. The V call is TRBV27, the J call TRBJ2-1; no clear D gene. Germline values: CDR1 MNHEY, CDR2 SMNVEV (reference sequence). The CDR3 runs to 13 residues. Trimming took off 4 bases at V and 6 bases at J, with 10 bases between the two ends. The CDR3 sequence is CASSWVGSNEQFF. DNA for the CDR3: TGTGCCAGCAGTTGGGTGGGCAGCAATGAGCAGTTCTTC.